The entry below gives a single T cell receptor (beta chain) sequence along with its context. The antigen this receptor binds is unknown. It has no much larger one-base neighbor in the sample; base qualities were not kept. Receptor libraries were prepared by the immunoSEQ multiplex PCR assay. TCRdb provides this immuneACCESS table in a form limited to in-frame rearrangements. Some clones are lacking; in checked studies, under half of them reflect an unresolved V gene, and why the rest are absent is not known. The sample data list tens of thousands of clones, and around 85% of these were observed just once. The ten largest clonotypes hold roughly 5% of the sample. The germline V gene gives CDR1 as SGHVS and CDR2 as FNYEAQ. V has 4 bases trimmed and J has 0 bases trimmed; junction bases matching no gene number 2. Its CDR3 holds 14 amino acids, cysteine through phenylalanine. Left in the record is the CDR3 DNA by itself, 42 bases read in frame from the first base.

The sample originates from a study of radiotherapy plus CTLA-4 blockade in lung cancer (dated by TCRdb to about 2018). At the level of the whole study: Objective responses occurred in around 20% of enrolled patients, and under 40% achieved disease control.

The paper as a whole reports these results and caveats: Early dynamic changes in blood T cell clones, together with increased serum interferon-beta after radiation, were reported as the strongest predictors of response. After treatment with radiotherapy and ipilimumab, TCR clones that came from tumors expanded in the peripheral blood.

The study evaluated CTLA-4 blockade (ipilimumab) given together with focal radiation therapy in patients who had chemo-refractory metastatic non-small-cell lung cancer. This specimen was peripheral blood, taken from a patient treated with radiotherapy plus ipilimumab. The chain employs TRBV7-6 and TRBJ1-1; 7 bases in the middle match TRBD1. This clonotype was sampled from a human donor with non-small cell lung cancer who had stable disease on radiotherapy plus ipilimumab. The CDR3 region reads CASSSQGLNTEAFF. The nucleotide sequence reads TGTGCCAGCAGCTCACAGGGGCTGAACACTGAAGCTTTCTTT.